This is a list of T cell receptor beta chains from one sample in a study of post-analysis software for immune sequencing data. MiXCR, run by TCRdb on the PCR reads, gives a single entry per CDR3 protein. The table has about 770,000 distinct CDR3 sequences, 46% seen once. Sample: blood. Every receptor here comes from a girl aged 10-17 years with multiple sclerosis. Both conserved end residues are part of each CDR3. D genes are given only for firm matches. Only some rows state a clone size, as once, few, many or a class for expanded clones.

D gene: .; clone size: few; J gene: TRBJ2-7; V gene: TRBV10-3; CDR3 protein: CAISESDWRVTYEQYF; CDR3 DNA: TGTGCCATCAGTGAGTCGGATTGGCGGGTGACCTACGAGCAGTACTTC
D gene: TRBD2; clone size: .; J gene: TRBJ2-7; V gene: TRBV5-6; CDR3 protein: CASSRASGRAGYEQYF; CDR3 DNA: TGTGCCAGCAGCAGAGCTAGCGGGAGGGCCGGCTACGAGCAGTACTTC
D gene: TRBD1; clone size: .; J gene: TRBJ1-1; V gene: TRBV6-5; CDR3 protein: CASSQGAGSANTEAFF; CDR3 DNA: TGTGCCAGCAGTCAGGGGGCGGGTTCGGCTAACACTGAAGCTTTCTTT
D gene: .; clone size: .; J gene: TRBJ2-1; V gene: TRBV4-3; CDR3 protein: CASSLYTGTDNEQFF; CDR3 DNA: TGCGCCAGCAGCCTTTATACTGGGACGGACAATGAGCAGTTCTTC
D gene: .; clone size: .; J gene: TRBJ2-3; V gene: TRBV6-2/TRBV6-3; CDR3 protein: CASRPPSGDTQYF; CDR3 DNA: TGTGCCAGCAGGCCGCCGAGCGGAGATACGCAGTATTTT
D gene: .; clone size: .; J gene: TRBJ1-5; V gene: TRBV6-1; CDR3 protein: CASTLDRNQPQHF; CDR3 DNA: TGTGCCAGCACCCTAGACAGGAATCAGCCCCAGCATTTT
D gene: TRBD1; clone size: .; J gene: TRBJ1-5; V gene: TRBV20-1; CDR3 protein: CSARIKGQGGYQPRHF; CDR3 DNA: TGCAGTGCTAGAATAAAGGGACAGGGAGGGTATCAGCCCCGGCATTTT
D gene: .; clone size: .; J gene: TRBJ1-5; V gene: TRBV7-8; CDR3 protein: CASSFQGILGQPQHF; CDR3 DNA: TGTGCCAGCAGCTTCCAGGGGATCCTCGGTCAGCCCCAGCATTTT
D gene: TRBD2; clone size: .; J gene: TRBJ2-1; V gene: TRBV12-3/TRBV12-4; CDR3 protein: CASRPGLALEQFF; CDR3 DNA: TGTGCCAGCAGACCAGGACTAGCGCTTGAGCAGTTCTTC
D gene: .; clone size: .; J gene: TRBJ1-1; V gene: TRBV5-1; CDR3 protein: CASSLSHQNTEAFF; CDR3 DNA: TGCGCCAGCAGCTTGAGTCATCAGAACACTGAAGCTTTCTTT
D gene: TRBD1; clone size: .; J gene: TRBJ1-2; V gene: TRBV6-6; CDR3 protein: CASANPGQGGGYTF; CDR3 DNA: TGTGCCAGCGCTAACCCAGGGCAGGGGGGAGGCTACACCTTC
D gene: TRBD2; clone size: .; J gene: TRBJ2-7; V gene: TRBV5-6; CDR3 protein: CASSPEPLAGVVYEQYF; CDR3 DNA: TGTGCCAGCAGCCCGGAACCACTAGCGGGAGTGGTCTACGAGCAGTACTTC
D gene: .; clone size: .; J gene: TRBJ2-1; V gene: TRBV7-9; CDR3 protein: CASSLARGEYNEQFF; CDR3 DNA: TGTGCCAGCAGCTTAGCCAGGGGCGAATACAATGAGCAGTTCTTC
D gene: .; clone size: .; J gene: TRBJ1-1; V gene: TRBV12-3/TRBV12-4; CDR3 protein: CASSLSPSTEAFF; CDR3 DNA: TGTGCCAGCAGTTTATCCCCTAGCACTGAAGCTTTCTTT
D gene: TRBD2; clone size: few; J gene: TRBJ2-3; V gene: TRBV11-2; CDR3 protein: CASSLRGLAGITDTQYF; CDR3 DNA: TGTGCCAGCAGCTTAAGGGGACTAGCGGGAATTACAGATACGCAGTATTTT
D gene: TRBD2; clone size: .; J gene: TRBJ2-1; V gene: TRBV5-1; CDR3 protein: CASSLEAGGLGDEQFF; CDR3 DNA: TGCGCCAGCAGCTTGGAAGCGGGAGGGCTGGGTGATGAGCAGTTCTTC